This T cell receptor beta chain was sequenced for a study of shared clonotypes between healthy human individuals. Findings of the study overall: Genetic and exposure-history diversity was limited by the few donors. Investigators collected only blood, and repertoires in tissues likely differ.

Generated by immunoSEQ multiplex PCR, the TCRdb table keeps only in-frame clones and is missing some. The sample consists of hundreds of thousands of clones, approximately 96% of them appearing once. On this clone: Its specificity is not known.

The germline V gene has CDR1 MNHNS and CDR2 SASEGT. CDR3 size: 14 residues. Between the trimmed V and J ends, which lost 2 bases and 3 bases, there was a span of 11 bases. Terminally differentiated effector memory CD45RA+ cells were excluded from the naive CD8 cells, which were CD45RO-negative and positively selected for CCR7. The source of this sequence is a young woman in good health. Sequenced material: naive CD8+ T cells sorted from blood. The genes are TRBV6-1 and TRBJ2-7; D is possibly TRBD2 (5 bases). CDR3 in DNA: TGTGCCAGCAGTGAATCGGTTCGGGGCTACGAGCAGTACTTC. Its translation: CASSESVRGYEQYF.